Each of the 2 T cell receptor beta chains below was sequenced from the same sample in a study of PD-1 blockade in classical Hodgkin lymphoma. TCRdb's table, derived via immunoSEQ multiplex PCR, lists solely in-frame clones and lacks some. The table lists tens of thousands of clones, roughly 75% of them singletons. All trial patients relapsed after autologous stem cell transplantation. The sequenced sample was peripheral blood mononuclear cells (PBMCs), obtained before the second cycle of nivolumab. The receptors stem from a human donor with classical Hodgkin lymphoma.

This clone was counted only a few times. The chain couples TRBV27 to TRBJ2-1; tentative D call: TRBD2 (7 bases). Germline CDR1 reads MNHEY; CDR2 reads SMNVEV (reference sequence). CDR3 length equals 16 residues. V lost 5 bases and J lost 3, with 17 bases in between. This chain's CDR3 is CASSRGGGRNYNEQFF. DNA for the CDR3: TGTGCCAGCAGTCGGGGAGGGGGACGGAACTACAATGAGCAGTTCTTC.

The V call is TRBV6-6, the J call TRBJ1-3; no definite D call. Germline values: CDR1 MNHNY, CDR2 SVGAGI (reference sequence). This CDR3 is built from 15 residues. V was trimmed by 8 bases and J by 0 bases, leaving 14 bases between them. CDR3 amino acids: CASQRPPSSGNTIYF. The CDR3 region has the DNA TGTGCCAGCCAGCGCCCCCCAAGCTCTGGAAACACCATATATTTT.